This T cell receptor (beta chain) emerged from a study of T cell responses to AZD1222 COVID-19 vaccine. Study overall: Researchers grouped second doses given at about 4 or about 12 weeks into one pool. Findings and limits, study-wide: Epitopes outside B.1.351 and B.1.1.7 mutated regions reportedly drew nearly half of spike TCRs. Clonal diversity was possibly underestimated, and the donors were mostly white British, with more females. CD4 TCRs covered the whole spike, strongest at regions 160-218 and 743-854.

The CDR3 is 13 amino acids. Germline assignment: CDR1 SEHNR and CDR2 FQNEAQ (reference sequence). Trimming shortened V by 3 bases and J by 5 bases, and 10 bases separated the two germline ends. TCRdb's copy holds only in-frame clones and misses some; the assay was immunoSEQ multiplex PCR. The repertoire includes roughly 45,000 clones, 70% to 80% of them detected once, and around 6.6% sits in the top ten. This clone was found once. As yet, its antigen is unknown. The sequence was collected from an adult in good health. This rearrangement joins TRBV7-9 to TRBJ1-1; D gene ambiguous. The input for sequencing was peripheral blood, taken on day 0 of AZD1222 vaccination. CDR3 protein: CASSFGPGTEAFF. The CDR3 DNA reads TGTGCCAGCAGCTTCGGTCCTGGGACTGAAGCTTTCTTT.